This T cell receptor beta chain was profiled in a study of cytomegalovirus exposure and HLA in healthy donors (dated by TCRdb to the late 2010s). Some background on the complete study: An earlier analysis of roughly 500 of the donors reported about 290 Gb of sequence data and some 120 million unique TCR beta sequences from about 180 million T cells. Around 300 gigabases of sequencing data and tens of millions of unique TCR sequences were included in an early release covering around 600 HLA-typed donors. Among the roughly 380 genotyped donors, around 81% belonged to the genetic ancestry cluster associated with self-reported Caucasian donors. The study aimed to test whether cataloging public T cell receptors could reveal signatures of past pathogen exposure. The study used immunosequencing to profile the T cell repertoires of approximately 630 subjects and linked those repertoires to cytomegalovirus serostatus. A separate validation cohort of roughly 130 different subjects was used in addition to the approximately 610-subject first cohort. High-throughput TCR immunosequencing, statistical association of individual TCRs with disease status, and machine learning were combined to predict cytomegalovirus infection status. In a later analysis, previously published TCR beta repertoires from 550 to 700 donors were re-analyzed and high-resolution HLA genotyping was added so that TCR occurrence patterns could be studied. Rather than using new phenotypic data, the later analysis identified candidate immune exposures from TCR beta sequences and from how often those sequences occurred across donors. In an earlier analysis of a few hundred of the donors, high-throughput TCR beta sequencing was used to judge whether each TCR beta V gene segment behaved as functional or pseudogenic. Alongside the repertoire data, information on donor age, sex, ethnicity and CMV serostatus was compiled. Genome-wide SNP genotypes for about 65% of the 666 donors were used in a later genetic analysis, which treated that subset as a discovery cohort. Every repertoire in the discovery cohort had been generated on one and the same sequencing platform. Both class I and class II loci were covered by HLA typing, at four-digit resolution. Typing coverage varied by locus: 629-630 donors for A, B, C, DRB1 and DQB1; approximately 520 for DQA1; more than 600 for DPA1; roughly 470 for DPB1. A handful of DR-DQ haplotypes were handled as single units for association and clustering because linkage in the cohort was strong. Among about 390 genotyped donors of the cohort, an average of 235,054 unique TCR beta nucleotide sequences were sequenced per donor, roughly 18% of them non-productive.

General conclusions and limits of the study: Three of the identified cytomegalovirus-associated TCR beta chains were confirmed in vitro to be specific for cytomegalovirus antigens. In both the original and validation cohorts, the classifier was reported to diagnose cytomegalovirus status with high specificity and sensitivity. Some IMGT-functional V segments, including TRBV6-2 and TRBV6-3, could not be told apart with the 87-base-pair reads, so those segments were excluded. In a later genetic analysis, a missense DCLRE1C variant was associated with V-gene and J-gene trimming of TCR beta chains, and the association was replicated in an independent cohort. A further reported finding was that TCR beta sequences accurately predicted the HLA-A and HLA-B alleles for most subjects in the first cohort. Compared with equally common non-associated chains, HLA-associated TCR beta chains in a later analysis were more clonally expanded and had lower generation probabilities. A later analysis found that most CMV-associated TCR beta chains appeared HLA-restricted, with HLA associations seemingly driven largely by CMV exposure. Because HLA typing was missing for some donors at each locus, association tests included only the typed subset. Specific HLA alleles were associated with 15,000 to 20,000 TCR beta sequences at a false discovery rate of 0.05 in a later analysis. In the study, some 160 TCR beta chains were listed as associated with cytomegalovirus. In a later analysis, the rate of TCR association differed among HLA loci, with DRB1 alleles having the most associated TCRs and HLA-C alleles having the fewest. The cohort was sequenced for TCR beta chains only, and without alpha or paired-chain data the features that could be detected were limited. The earlier analysis of 587 of the donors excluded some 16 rarely observed V segments, including chromosome 9 orphons, because counts were too low. The authors suggested that the approach could potentially be generalized to other disease states and immunological phenotypes. CMV serostatus was the only immune exposure information available for the cohort. The presence/absence analyses assumed that sequencing depth was roughly uniform across donors, and that assumption may not be true. According to a later analysis, parvovirus B19, influenza, CMV and Epstein-Barr virus appeared linked to several top co-occurrence clusters. Linkage disequilibrium might explain the correlated functional status among segregating V segments, but an unknown experimental factor could not be excluded. When HLA alleles, especially DR and DQ, strongly co-occurred, TCR associations were difficult to assign to individual alleles. An earlier analysis of some 590 of the donors showed that most TCR beta V segments appeared in productive rearrangements either about 90% or about 30% of the time, which broadly matched IMGT annotations. Most TCR sequences were seen in very few donors, while some public TCRs were found in many individuals. The sequencing pipeline was judged likely to have produced a cluster of highly shared sequence variants as a technical artifact. According to a later genetic analysis, donors in an Asian-associated ancestry cluster had fewer N-insertions in productive TCRs than the roughly 700-donor mean.

The library was built by means of the immunoSEQ multiplex PCR assay. For the multiplex PCR, a mixture combining 60 forward primers for TCR Vbeta segments and 13 reverse primers for TCR Jbeta segments was used. A multiplex PCR assay on genomic DNA amplified the CDR3 region of rearranged TCR beta genes. On the Illumina HiSeq System, the amplified TCR beta libraries were sequenced as 87-base-pair reads. The study's own analysis went as follows. A later analysis counted about 82 million unique TCR beta chains across the 700 or so repertoires, and around 9.9 million of these chains were shared by at least two donors. Raw reads were error-corrected and collapsed into unique sequences with a nearest-neighbor algorithm that merged closely related sequences to remove PCR and sequencing errors. Alignment of CDR3 sequences to IMGT reference sequences was used to assign V, D and J gene segments. For a sequence to be retained, a match of at least six nucleotides to both a V gene segment and a J gene segment was required. A rearrangement counted as productive if the CDR3 had no stop codons and remained in frame with V and J, and every other rearrangement counted as non-productive. CDR3 was defined according to IMGT convention as the region running from the second conserved V-encoded cysteine to the conserved J-encoded phenylalanine. In an earlier analysis of 587 of the donors, sequences lacking an unambiguous match to a single V gene segment were excluded. In an earlier analysis of a few hundred of the donors, V segments were called functional above 56.7% productive rearrangements and were called segregating when the between-donor standard deviation exceeded 5%. A statistical classification framework was built to diagnose cytomegalovirus status from the catalog of TCR beta chain sequences. In a later analysis, V and J genes were assigned by comparing TCR nucleotide sequences against IMGT/GENE-DB human TR gene sequences. In a later analysis, CDR3 sequences and most-parsimonious VDJ recombination scenarios were assigned using the TCRdist pipeline. In a later analysis, every TCR beta chain was defined by the combination of its CDR3 amino acid sequence and its V-gene family, and reads without a unique V-gene family were dropped. A later analysis removed 600 or so highly shared, low-generation-probability nucleotide sequences to deal with suspected cross-contamination and a sequencing artifact. For each public chain, a later analysis derived a clonal expansion index from normalized ranks of inferred template counts within each repertoire. A later analysis computed generation probabilities with a VDJ recombination model fitted to out-of-frame rearrangements, and checked the results against IGoR. Hypergeometric tests were used in a later analysis to score TCR-TCR, TCR-HLA and TCR-CMV co-occurrence, with a repertoire-size bias correction applied to the TCR pairs. To estimate false discovery rates, a later analysis permuted the HLA or CMV assignments 20 times. In a later analysis, co-occurring TCRs were grouped using DBSCAN, and TCRdist sequence similarity was added for clustering within HLA-allele-positive subsets. Repertoires with fewer than 30,000 or more than 120,000 public chains, plus five repertoires with anomalous nucleotide sharing, were excluded from co-occurrence clustering. Held by TCRdb, this immuneACCESS table contains in-frame sequences only and omits some clones. Under half of the omission traces to an unresolved V gene where checked; the cause of the rest is unknown. V and J calls and clone size are copied from that table; D and trimming were computed from the DNA. The sample table holds over 150,000 clones, of which roughly 75% were seen once. The top ten clones comprise under 1.5% of the sample.

V is reduced by 4 bases and J by 5 bases, leaving a spacing of 18 bases between them. Taken from cysteine to phenylalanine, the CDR3 has 15 residues. This entry keeps only the CDR3 DNA: 45 bases, framed from base 1. Reading the germline V gene gives CDR1 SGHRS and CDR2 YFSETQ. The cohort was made up of about 610 healthy bone marrow donors. Cohort members were all nominally healthy when sampled, although unrecorded immune exposures were likely present. The donor was CMV seronegative and was included in the group of over 300 seronegative cohort members. Each donor provided a peripheral blood sample, and peripheral blood mononuclear cells were used for TCR beta sequencing. The Qiagen DNeasy Blood Extraction Kit was used to extract genomic DNA from the blood cell samples. To note about this clone: It has no known antigen specificity. No per-base quality is available; no much larger clone lies one base away.

The TCR originated in a man aged 18 to 35 in good health and CMV-seronegative. This receptor chain uses TRBV5-1 and TRBJ2-5; the D gene is perhaps TRBD1, on 6 matching bases. The source material was PBMCs. The DNA sequence is given as TGCGCCAGCAGCCAAGTGGGGCAGAGGGGGGAGACCCAGTACTTC. This yields the protein CASSQVGQRGETQYF.